Below are 20 T cell receptor beta chains sequenced from a single sample in a study of Ad26.COV2.S vaccination and SARS-CoV-2 variants. TCRdb's copy holds only in-frame clones and misses some; the assay was immunoSEQ multiplex PCR. The data contain about 680,000 clones, around 89% of them singletons. The treatment is: around 19 received Ad26.COV2.S at low or high dose, single or two shots; 5 received placebo; per-sample allocation not given. All samples were drawn on day 63, counting from the first vaccine or placebo injection. The sample in question was peripheral blood, obtained in a trial of Ad26.COV2.S vaccine versus placebo. The receptors derive from a person aged 18-60 years who received the Ad26.COV2.S COVID-19 vaccine or a placebo.

The gene calls are TRBV7-2 and TRBJ1-5, with D unclear. Germline V CDR1 and CDR2: SGHTA, FQGNSA. Trimming shortened V by 5 bases and J by 5 bases, and 10 bases separated the two germline ends. CDR3 length: 13 amino acids. The CDR3 here is CASSQRTDQPQHF. CDR3 DNA sequence: TGTGCCAGCAGCCAGCGGACCGATCAGCCCCAGCATTTT.

The rearrangement joins TRBV5-4 to TRBJ1-4, with TRBD1 matching 9 bases. Per germline, CDR1 SGHNT and CDR2 YYREEE (reference sequence). The CDR3 sequence is 15 residues long. Unmatched junction bases numbered 10, after V lost 5 bases and J lost 8 bases. This CDR3 is CASSAGTGIGEKLFF. CDR3 DNA: TGTGCCAGCAGTGCCGGGACAGGGATTGGGGAAAAACTGTTTTTT.

The V and J genes are TRBV19 and TRBJ1-5; 7 bases map to TRBD1. Germline CDR1 reads LNHDA; CDR2 reads SQIVND (reference sequence). CDR3 length: 15 amino acids. After removal of 6 bases from V and 2 bases from J, the junction contained 7 bases not matched to a gene. The CDR3: CASRGQLAGNQPQHF. The DNA of the CDR3 is TGTGCCAGTAGGGGACAGCTGGCGGGCAATCAGCCCCAGCATTTT.

This clone came up a few times. V gene TRBV24-1 combines with J gene TRBJ2-1, with D unresolved. CDR3 length: 13 amino acids. From germline, CDR1 is KGHDR and CDR2 SFDVKD. V gave up 6 bases and J gave up 2 bases, with 7 bases separating them. CDR3 DNA sequence: TGTGCCACCAGTAATGCTCCCTACAATGAGCAGTTCTTC. Translation gives CATSNAPYNEQFF.

This chain joins TRBV3-1 (or the pseudogene TRBV3-2) and TRBJ1-2, with no clear D. Germline CDR1 reads LGHDT; CDR2 reads YNNKEL (reference sequence). The CDR3 has 13 amino acids. V gave up 0 bases and J gave up 4 bases, with 6 bases separating them. CDR3 amino acids: CASSQEKLYGYTF. DNA of the CDR3: TGTGCCAGCAGCCAAGAGAAGCTCTATGGCTACACCTTC.

This clone was picked up one time. This same CDR3 is encoded by further DNA sequences in the sample. The chain uses TRBV10-3 and TRBJ1-1; a weak D match, TRBD1 (5 bases). The CDR3 sequence is 13 residues long. Germline V gene sequence: CDR1 ENHRY, CDR2 SYGVKD. V was trimmed by 4 bases and J by 0 bases, leaving 6 bases between them. CDR3 residues: CAISGGMNTEAFF. The CDR3 bases are TGTGCCATCAGTGGGGGGATGAACACTGAAGCTTTCTTT.

The sample holds a few counts of this clone. This chain connects TRBV19 to TRBJ1-1; the match to TRBD1 covers 7 bases. J was trimmed by 10 bases and V by 5 bases; bases with no gene match: 13. Germline assignment: CDR1 LNHDA and CDR2 SQIVND (reference sequence). CDR3 length: 14 residues. The CDR3 sequence is CASSFKGARWGAFF. CDR3 sequence (DNA): TGTGCCAGTAGTTTCAAGGGGGCCCGCTGGGGAGCTTTCTTT.

CDR3 protein: CASSERGLSGYTF. The CDR3 DNA sequence: TGTGCCAGCAGCGAACGAGGACTTAGTGGCTACACCTTC. J is TRBJ1-2 and V is TRBV7-2; no clear D. Germline V CDR1 and CDR2: SGHTA, FQGNSA. This CDR3 contains 13 residues. Trimming took off 5 bases at V and 7 bases at J, with 14 bases between the two ends.

V gene TRBV30 combines with J gene TRBJ1-3; D gene uncertain. Looked up from germline, CDR1 is GTSNPN and CDR2 is SVGIG (reference sequence). The CDR3 consists of 13 residues. V was shortened by 0 bases and J by 3 bases, with 6 bases between the two germline ends. CDR3 sequence reads: CAWSVPLGNTIYF. CDR3 nucleotides: TGTGCCTGGAGTGTCCCTCTTGGAAACACCATATATTTT.

The chain is built from TRBV7-9 and TRBJ2-7, with D unclear. The CDR3 extends over 13 amino acids. The V end was cut by 8 bases, the J end by 7 bases, with 18 bases between. Germline-derived CDR1 and CDR2 are SEHNR and FQNEAQ (reference sequence). The CDR3 reads CASSPSLGWEQYF. Written as DNA, the CDR3 is TGTGCCAGCTCCCCTTCGCTAGGGTGGGAGCAGTACTTC.

To note about this clone: One junction end disagrees with the germline gene, perhaps due to a read error. The genes are TRBV30 and TRBJ1-5; no clear D gene. In germline, CDR1 is GTSNPN, CDR2 SVGIG (reference sequence). The CDR3 contains 12 residues. The CDR3 nucleotides are TGTGCCTGGAGTGTTGAGGGTCAGGCCCAGCATTTT. Translating gives CAWSVEGQAQHF. Together with reference TRBV30 and TRBJ1-5, the CDR3 gives the full variable domain: SQTIHQWPATLVQPVGSPLSLECTVEGTSNPNLYWYRQAAGRGLQLLFYSVGIGQISSEVPQNLSASRPQDRQFILSSKKLLLSDSGFYLCAWSVEGQAQHFGDGTRLSIL.

This sequence joins TRBV5-1 and TRBJ2-7, with 7 bases matching TRBD1. The CDR3 is 14 residues long. Germline V lookup: CDR1 SGHRS, CDR2 YFSETQ. Trimming at V came to 7 bases and at J to 3 bases, leaving 10 bases not matched to a gene. The CDR3 protein is CASRPTRDSYEQYF. The CDR3 nucleotides are TGCGCCAGCCGCCCGACCCGGGACAGCTACGAGCAGTACTTC.

The V gene is TRBV5-4, the J gene TRBJ1-1; the match to TRBD1 covers 7 bases. The V gene end was trimmed by 3 bases and the J gene end by 4 bases; junction bases not matched to a gene: 15. The CDR3 covers 17 residues. CDR1 is SGHNT and CDR2 is YYREEE in the germline V gene (reference sequence). The CDR3 sequence: CASSSGSFSSGGTEAFF. CDR3 in DNA: TGTGCCAGCAGCTCGGGGAGTTTCAGTTCAGGGGGCACTGAAGCTTTCTTT.

The chain links TRBV7-2 to TRBJ2-7; 11 positions agree with TRBD2. CDR3 length: 16 residues. Germline-derived CDR1 and CDR2 are SGHTA and FQGNSA. J lost 2 bases, V lost 1 base, and 4 bases had no gene match. CDR3 in amino acids: CASSLDGTSGTYEQYF. In DNA, the CDR3 is TGTGCCAGCAGCTTAGACGGGACTAGCGGTACCTACGAGCAGTACTTC.

This sequence joins TRBV4-2 and TRBJ1-2; 7 bases are shared with TRBD1. Looked up from germline, CDR1 is LGHNA and CDR2 is YNFKEQ. The CDR3 covers 17 residues. Trimming removed 2 bases from V and 6 bases from J; junction bases left unmatched: 15. CDR3 sequence (DNA): TGTGCCAGCAGCCAAATATTACCCGACAGGGCCAAGGATGGCTACACCTTC. Translation gives CASSQILPDRAKDGYTF.

The chain recombines TRBV30 with TRBJ2-1; D call uncertain. Germline CDR1 and CDR2: GTSNPN and SVGIG (reference sequence). V dropped 1 base and J dropped 9 bases, with 10 bases sitting between them. The CDR3 loop spans 12 amino acids. The CDR3 nucleotides read TGTGCCTGGAGTGATAGGGCCAGTGAGCAGTTCTTC. It encodes CAWSDRASEQFF.

The chain carries TRBV19 and TRBJ1-5, with D maybe TRBD1 (6 bases). The CDR3 spans 15 residues. V lost 3 bases and J 3 bases, leaving 12 bases between the germline ends. Germline V gene data show CDR1 as LNHDA and CDR2 as SQIVND (reference sequence). CDR3 loop: CASSMVSGVNQPQHF. Written as DNA, the CDR3 is TGTGCCAGTAGTATGGTTTCAGGGGTCAATCAGCCCCAGCATTTT.

This chain uses TRBV7-2 with TRBJ1-5; D is unclear. Germline V gives CDR1 SGHTA, CDR2 FQGNSA. This CDR3 has 13 residues. The V gene lost 7 bases and the J gene lost 4 bases, with 11 bases spanning the gap. CDR3 residues: CASTPEPNQPQHF. The CDR3 region has the DNA TGTGCCAGCACCCCGGAACCTAATCAGCCCCAGCATTTT.

The chain has TRBV18 and TRBJ2-1; no clear D gene. V was shortened by 3 bases and J by 0 bases, with 18 bases between the two germline ends. This CDR3 spans 18 amino acids. From germline, CDR1 is KGHSH and CDR2 LQKENI. CDR3 sequence: CASSPTGPPPSSYNEQFF. CDR3 in DNA: TGTGCCAGCTCACCCACTGGACCTCCACCTAGCTCCTACAATGAGCAGTTCTTC.

The chain recombines TRBV7-9 with TRBJ2-5, with no clear D. Trimming shortened V by 6 bases and J by 4 bases, and 12 bases separated the two germline ends. Germline assignment: CDR1 SEHNR and CDR2 FQNEAQ (reference sequence). The CDR3 extends over 13 amino acids. Here the CDR3 reads CASSRLVPETQYF. Written as DNA, the CDR3 is TGTGCCAGCAGTCGACTCGTGCCAGAGACCCAGTACTTC.